This T cell receptor (beta chain) was observed in a study of shared clonotypes between healthy human individuals (TCRdb year 2020). About the study as a whole: The cohort comprised two women and a few men aged 18 to 49 years. The study deeply sequenced blood TCR repertoires of about 5 healthy adults to estimate repertoire size and the extent of clonotype sharing between individuals. To increase sequencing depth and limit assay-specific biases, different laboratories used diverse techniques to prepare libraries and sequence TCR repertoires. Leukapheresis yielded between about 0.8 and 8.9 billion PBMCs per donor. The full study reports these points: Sampling was restricted to blood, and TCR repertoires in tissues likely differ from the TCR repertoires found in blood. The small number of donors limited the genetic and exposure-history diversity represented. Based on pairwise subsampling, the degree of clonotype sharing among donors was expected to be affected by sequencing depth.

Concerning this clone itself: Its antigen has not been determined. The input lacks base qualities; no much larger clone sits a single base away.

TCR CDR3 regions were amplified from genomic DNA by multiplex PCR using the deep immunoSEQ assay. Genomic DNA extracted from each cell subset was distributed evenly over all wells of several immunoSEQ 96-well plates, and each plate served as one replicate. For unsorted PBMC, each replicate PCR was loaded with about 300 ng genomic DNA, equivalent to about 30,000 T cell genomes. Unsorted PBMC genomic DNA was sequenced across ten immunoSEQ deep assay plates. Purified libraries were quantified with a Qubit 3.0 fluorometer, sized on a Bioanalyzer 2100, and re-quantified with the KAPA Library Quantification kit. Every immunoSEQ 96-well plate was sequenced on a separate single-read 150-cycle Illumina NextSeq 550 flow cell. As for how the authors treated the data: Because the immunoSEQ output included only junctional sequences and no quality scores, the filtering could not be the same as the filtering used for full-length reads. Sequences were annotated with PyIR, a Python wrapper for IgBLAST v1.9, and V/J genes and CDR3 were assigned using IMGT germline references. Reads were filtered out if the reads had weak V/J assignments (E-value above 1e-6), no CDR3, stop codons, out-of-frame junctions, or ambiguous translated residues. V3J clonotypes were defined by identical inferred V gene, J gene, and CDR3 amino acid sequence. To compute the percentage overlap between repertoires, the number of shared unique clonotypes was divided by the size of the smaller repertoire. Richness of each repertoire was evaluated using RTK rarefaction, the Chao1 estimator, and Recon v2.1 estimates of unobserved clonotypes. TCRdb obtained this table from immuneACCESS and retained in-frame rearrangements with V and J assigned. These tables miss some clones; where compared with another copy, unresolved V genes account for less than half of the shortfall, and the remainder is unexplained. The V and J calls and the clone size are those of that table, but D and trimming were determined from the DNA. Here the sample has nearly 500,000 clones; 76% occur a single time. 13% of the sample lies in the top ten.

Relative to germline, V is 7 bases shorter and J is 3 bases shorter, with 10 bases between their ends. CDR1 DFQATT and CDR2 SNEGSKA were looked up in the germline V gene (reference sequence). The CDR3 sequence holds 11 residues, the cysteine and phenylalanine included. Only the CDR3 DNA stays, 33 bases, in frame from base 1. The donors were healthy, HIV-negative adults with no recently reported acute infections or vaccinations. All donors were Caucasian adults living in Nashville, Tennessee, USA. For unsorted samples, about 87 million PBMCs were counted, and genomic DNA was extracted using the QIAamp DNA Blood Mini kit. Blood was collected by leukapheresis, and PBMCs were isolated by Ficoll-Histopaque density gradient centrifugation and then cryopreserved in liquid nitrogen vapor phase.

Sample: PBMCs. The receptor was isolated from a woman in her thirties or forties in good health. Some clones in this sample may be carry-over from other donors' samples. The chain uses TRBV20-1 and TRBJ2-7; perhaps TRBD1 is the D gene, with 6 bases matching. The DNA sequence is as follows: TGCAGTGAAGTCAGGGGCTACGAGCAGTACTTC. This encodes CSEVRGYEQYF.